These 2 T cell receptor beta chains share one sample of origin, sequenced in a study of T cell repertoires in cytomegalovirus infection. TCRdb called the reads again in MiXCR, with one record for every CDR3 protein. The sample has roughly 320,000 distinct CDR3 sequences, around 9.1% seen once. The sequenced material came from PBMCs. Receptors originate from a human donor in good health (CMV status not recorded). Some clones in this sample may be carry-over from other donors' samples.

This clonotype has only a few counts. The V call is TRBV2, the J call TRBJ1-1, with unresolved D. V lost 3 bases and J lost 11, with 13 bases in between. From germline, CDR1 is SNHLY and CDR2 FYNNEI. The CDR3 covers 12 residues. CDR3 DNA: TGTGCCAGCAGTGACTTGGGCGATAAGGCTTTCTTT. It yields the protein CASSDLGDKAFF.

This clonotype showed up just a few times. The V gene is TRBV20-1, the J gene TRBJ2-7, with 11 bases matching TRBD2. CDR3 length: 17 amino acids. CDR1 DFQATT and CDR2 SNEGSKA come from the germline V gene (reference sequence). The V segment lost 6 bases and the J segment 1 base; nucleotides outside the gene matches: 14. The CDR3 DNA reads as TGCAGTGCCCTCCCCATGACTAGCGGGGCTGGATCCTACGAGCAGTACTTC. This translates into CSALPMTSGAGSYEQYF.